This TCR beta chain was profiled in a study of T cells after yellow fever vaccination. Study-wide background: With SMART-Seq v4 Ultra Low Input, the fractions containing low cell numbers were prepared.

Overall study results and limits: FACS-sorted repertoires could contain abundant clonotypes contaminating from the bulk population. Most primary-vaccination clones recurred post-booster (roughly 96% CD4, roughly 87% CD8).

Germline trimming cut 1 base from V and 8 bases from J; bases unmatched to any gene: 10. The germline V gene encodes CDR1 DFQATT and CDR2 SNEGSKA (reference sequence). This CDR3 contains 14 residues. This clonotype has only a few counts. Its antigen is unidentified. The 5'RACE template-switching step produced TCR cDNA and added a universal primer site and UMIs. MiXCR, applied by TCRdb to the 5' RACE reads, yields one record per CDR3 protein. The sample consists of around 500,000 distinct CDR3 sequences, just over 20% of them appearing once. Sequencing was performed on PBMCs, taken about 20 days after the first yellow fever vaccination. V gene TRBV20-1 combines with J gene TRBJ1-2; 7 bases fit TRBD1. The source of this sequence is a man aged 18 to 30 who received the YFV17D yellow fever vaccine. CDR3 nucleotides: TGCAGTGCTAGAGTGGCAGGGGGGTTATGGGGCTACACCTTC. Its translation is CSARVAGGLWGYTF.